This TCR beta chain derives from a study of neurological immune-mediated disorders. General study findings and limits: Phylogenetically, 18 of 34 multiple sclerosis patients' repertoires fell into one related-CDR3 cluster, a possible signature. Private repertoires in all groups were suggested by the absence of shared CDR3 amino acid sequences among expanded clones across subjects.

The cDNA was synthesized by means of template-switch 5'RACE, which was carried out with 10-nucleotide random UMIs. TCRdb recomputed calls from the 5' RACE reads with MiXCR, one row per CDR3 protein. In the table there are roughly 43,000 distinct CDR3 sequences, roughly 2% of which are singletons. V was trimmed by 4 bases and J by 4 bases, leaving 11 bases between them. Germline V gene data show CDR1 as DFQATT and CDR2 as SNEGSKA (reference sequence). The CDR3 extends over 13 amino acids. Concerning this clonotype: The antigen is undetermined.

This rearrangement joins TRBV20-1 to TRBJ1-5, with D tentatively TRBD1 (5 bases). The clonotype comes from a woman aged 35 to 49 with multiple sclerosis. The sample comprised PBMCs. The CDR3 nucleotides are TGCAGTGCTAAAGGGACGGTTAATCAGCCCCAGCATTTT. Translated: CSAKGTVNQPQHF.